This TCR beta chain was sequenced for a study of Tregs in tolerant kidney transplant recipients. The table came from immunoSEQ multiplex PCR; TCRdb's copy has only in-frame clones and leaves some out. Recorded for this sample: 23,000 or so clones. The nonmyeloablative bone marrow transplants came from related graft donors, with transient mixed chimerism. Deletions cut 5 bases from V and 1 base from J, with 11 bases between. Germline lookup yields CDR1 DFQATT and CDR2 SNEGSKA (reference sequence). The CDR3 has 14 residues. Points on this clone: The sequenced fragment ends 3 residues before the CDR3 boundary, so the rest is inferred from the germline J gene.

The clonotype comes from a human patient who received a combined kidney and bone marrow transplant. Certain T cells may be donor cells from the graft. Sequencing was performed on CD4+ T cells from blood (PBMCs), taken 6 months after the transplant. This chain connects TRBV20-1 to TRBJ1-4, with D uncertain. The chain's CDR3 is CSAGSEGTNEKLFF. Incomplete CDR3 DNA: TGCAGTGCTGGATCAGAGGGAACTAATGAAAAA.